Included here is one TCR beta chain sequence, with context. The data are from a study of blood T cell repertoires in COVID-19. Looking at the study overall: T cells, B-cell-depleted T cells, or PBMCs provided the cDNA or gDNA that served as material.

Profiled with immunoSEQ multiplex PCR; TCRdb holds only in-frame clones, not every one. The data contain 130,000 to 150,000 clones, less than 90% of them singletons. V lost 5 bases and J 0 bases, leaving 17 bases between the germline ends. The germline gives CDR1 SGHVS, CDR2 FNYEAQ. The CDR3 has 17 residues. This chain connects TRBV7-6 to TRBJ1-3, with D uncertain. Source material: peripheral blood. This sequence was found in a human donor in a cohort sampled during active COVID-19. CDR3 in amino acids: CASSPIMRRGSGNTIYF. The CDR3 nucleotides are TGTGCCAGCAGCCCAATAATGAGACGCGGCTCTGGAAACACCATATATTTT. Looking up the rest from reference TRBV7-6 and TRBJ1-3 gives the full variable domain: GAGVSQSPRYKVTKRGQDVALRCDPISGHVSLYWYRQALGQGPEFLTYFNYEAQQDKSGLPNDRFSAERPEGSISTLTIQRTEQRDSAMYRCASSPIMRRGSGNTIYFGEGSWLTVV.